Presented here are 11 T cell receptor beta chains from one specimen sequenced in a study of OX40 agonist ivuxolimab in advanced cancers. Profiled with immunoSEQ multiplex PCR; TCRdb holds only in-frame clones, not every one. The sample holds approximately 61,000 clones, nearly 90% seen once. Sample: CD4+ or CD8+ T cells sorted from blood, taken in a trial of the OX40 agonist ivuxolimab. The receptors were gathered from an adult with an advanced solid tumor such as melanoma, head and neck, liver or kidney cancer.

V is TRBV7-9 and J is TRBJ2-1; D call uncertain. The germline gives CDR1 SEHNR, CDR2 FQNEAQ (reference sequence). V lost 5 bases, J lost 0 bases, and 17 bases lay in between. There are 17 residues in the CDR3. CDR3 protein: CASSPHGMTGSYNEQFF. CDR3 nucleotides: TGTGCCAGCAGCCCCCACGGAATGACGGGCTCCTACAATGAGCAGTTCTTC.

This clone was recorded a few times. This chain uses TRBV5-1 with TRBJ2-1, with 11 bases identical to TRBD2. CDR3 length: 16 amino acids. Germline trimming cut 3 bases from V and 8 bases from J; bases unmatched to any gene: 10. Per germline, CDR1 SGHRS and CDR2 YFSETQ. CDR3 in amino acids: CASSSSGTSGFDEQFF. The DNA for the CDR3 is TGCGCCAGCAGCTCGTCCGGGACTAGCGGTTTCGATGAGCAGTTCTTC.

This clone was found a few times. The rearrangement links TRBV10-2 to TRBJ1-6, with D uncertain. Germline lookup yields CDR1 WSHSY and CDR2 SAAADI. Trimming pared 3 bases from V and 0 bases from J, leaving 9 bases between. The CDR3 loop spans 16 amino acids. The CDR3 nucleotides are TGCGCCAGCAGTGACTATTTGAGCTCCTATAATTCACCCCTCCACTTT. Amino acid sequence: CASSDYLSSYNSPLHF.

In the case of this clone: Since no conserved phenylalanine or tryptophan closes the CDR3, a read error is the likely cause. The DNA is left out, because the CDR3 cannot be placed on it with certainty; the CDR3 is given as TCRdb lists it. The rearrangement links TRBV25-1 to TRBJ2-6; TRBD1 is the table's D call, not checked against the DNA. The CDR3 length is 10 residues, termini included. CDR1 and CDR2 (germline): MGHDK, SYGVNS. This chain's CDR3 is CASSECGTGA.

The V call is TRBV19, the J call TRBJ1-5; D possibly corresponds to TRBD1 (6 bases). CDR3 length: 13 residues. In germline, CDR1 is LNHDA, CDR2 SQIVND (reference sequence). V lost 11 bases to trimming and J lost 4 bases, with 15 bases between them. The CDR3 loop is CALGEDRNQPQHF. The CDR3 DNA sequence: TGTGCCTTGGGGGAGGACAGAAATCAGCCCCAGCATTTT.

This chain uses TRBV6-6 with TRBJ2-7; perhaps D is TRBD1 or TRBD2 (5 bases each). V was cut by 6 bases and J by 1 base, with 16 bases left in between. Germline V gene data show CDR1 as MNHNY and CDR2 as SVGAGI (reference sequence). This CDR3 contains 15 residues. The CDR3 is CASSPPRESSYEQYF. In DNA, the CDR3 is TGTGCCAGCAGCCCCCCCAGGGAGAGTTCCTACGAGCAGTACTTC.

The chain has TRBV11-3 and TRBJ2-3, with 7 bases identical to TRBD1. Per germline, CDR1 SGHNT and CDR2 YENEEA. With V trimmed by 5 bases and J by 9 bases, 8 bases remained unmatched. CDR3 size: 13 residues. CDR3 DNA sequence: TGTGCCAGCAGCACCCTAGGGGGCGGGACGCAGTATTTT. Its translation: CASSTLGGGTQYF.

In nucleotides, the CDR3 is TGTGCCAGCAGCCAAGATCGGACAGGGAGCTCCTACAATGAGCAGTTCTTC. Its translation: CASSQDRTGSSYNEQFF. This chain links TRBV14 with TRBJ2-1, with 8 bases aligning to TRBD1. The CDR3 is made up of 17 amino acids. V dropped 0 bases and J dropped 0; count of bases not matched to a gene: 4. CDR1 is SGHDN, CDR2 FVKESK, per germline. Full variable domain (rest looked up from reference TRBV14 and TRBJ2-1): EAGVTQFPSHSVIEKGQTVTLRCDPISGHDNLYWYRRVMGKEIKFLLHFVKESKQDESGMPNNRFLAERTGGTYSTLKVQPAELEDSGVYFCASSQDRTGSSYNEQFFGPGTRLTVL.

This clone was observed a single time. This chain links TRBV5-8 with TRBJ1-2; D gene uncertain. The CDR3 spans 15 residues. CDR1 is SGHTS, CDR2 YDEGEE, per germline. V lost 0 bases to trimming and J lost 8 bases, with 17 bases between them. CDR3 amino acids: CASSLAGGTVGGYTF. The CDR3 DNA sequence: TGTGCCAGCAGCTTGGCCGGCGGCACAGTAGGGGGCTACACCTTC.

The chain employs TRBV11-2 and TRBJ2-5; D not certain. This CDR3 spans 16 amino acids. Trimming removed 3 bases at V and 5 bases at J, with 19 bases between. CDR1 and CDR2 (germline): SGHAT, FQNNGV. The CDR3 loop reads CASSFYTSISGETQYF. The CDR3, as DNA: TGTGCCAGCAGCTTTTATACCTCGATTAGTGGGGAGACCCAGTACTTC. Full variable domain (remainder filled in from reference TRBV11-2 and TRBJ2-5): EAGVAQSPRYKIIEKRQSVAFWCNPISGHATLYWYQQILGQGPKLLIQFQNNGVVDDSQLPKDRFSAERLKGVDSTLKIQPAKLEDSAVYLCASSFYTSISGETQYFGPGTRLLVL.

This chain joins TRBV5-1 and TRBJ1-1; D gene ambiguous. V lost 4 bases, J lost 2 bases, and 12 bases lay in between. This CDR3 spans 14 amino acids. Per germline, CDR1 SGHRS and CDR2 YFSETQ. CDR3 DNA: TGCGCCAGCAGCCCCCAGACATCAAACACTGAAGCTTTCTTT. It specifies CASSPQTSNTEAFF.